This TCR beta chain was sequenced in a study of T cell repertoires in cytomegalovirus infection. For this clonotype: What it recognizes is unknown.

Whole-study findings and limits: The ex vivo response showed dominance by HLA-C-restricted CMV-specific TCR beta clonotypes.

The ends lost 0 bases at V and 3 bases at J; junction bases unmatched: 7. CDR3 length equals 16 residues. The germline gives CDR1 MGHRA, CDR2 YSYEKL. TCRdb reanalysed the reads using MiXCR and keeps one entry per CDR3 protein. The profile shows about 180,000 distinct CDR3 sequences, approximately 17% of them singletons. The V call is TRBV4-1, the J call TRBJ1-2; the match to TRBD1 covers 7 bases. Sequencing was done on a sample of CD8+ T cells from PBMCs. The sequence was collected from a human donor in good health (CMV status not recorded). Some clones in this sample may be carry-over from other donors' samples. DNA for the CDR3: TGCGCCAGCAGCCAAGATGAGGCAGGGGGAGACTATGGCTACACCTTC. It encodes CASSQDEAGGDYGYTF.